This TCR beta chain is from a study of CD8+CD57+ T cells in acquired aplastic anemia. Across the study: Sorted CD4+ plus CD8+ cells gave DNA averaging about 3.2 ug.

Previously, flow cytometry had revealed CD8+CD57+ cell expansion in the patients chosen for sequencing. Every one of the patients had aplastic anemia (severe, acquired). Remarks on this clonotype: Its antigen is as yet unknown.

TCR beta VDJ and CDR3 profiles were obtained from a genomic DNA template. TCRdb itself ran the reads through MiXCR, one entry per CDR3 protein. The sample yields 250,000 to 350,000 distinct CDR3 sequences, 56% seen once. Study outcomes and limitations: Patients had roughly 31 CD8+ CDR3 sequences in common with controls (the shared set).

This receptor was taken from a human donor with aplastic anemia. Source material: sorted CD4+, CD8+, or CD8+CD57+ T cells (not recorded which) from PBMCs.

For the CDR3, the DNA is TGCAGTGCCTGCGGGCAGGGTAATAATTCACCCCTCCACTTT. It translates to CSACGQGNNSPLHF. V usage is TRBV20-1 and J usage is TRBJ1-6, with D maybe TRBD1 (5 bases). The CDR3 is made up of 14 amino acids. Germline V lookup: CDR1 DFQATT, CDR2 SNEGSKA (reference sequence). Trimming took off 6 bases at V and 5 bases at J, with 14 bases between the two ends.